This T cell receptor beta chain was identified during a study of cytomegalovirus exposure and HLA in healthy donors. Germline CDR1 LGHNA, CDR2 YSLEER. The V gene lost 4 bases and the J gene lost 5 bases, with 18 bases spanning the gap. This CDR3 has 17 amino acids. The PCR was carried out with 60 Vbeta primers and 13 Jbeta primers. Only in-frame clones appear in the TCRdb table, and some are missing; sequencing was by immunoSEQ multiplex PCR. The data show around 230,000 clones, about 79% seen once. The chain couples TRBV4-3 to TRBJ2-6; D not certain. The receptor was derived from a male donor in good health and CMV-seronegative. The sample comprised PBMCs. The CDR3 nucleotides read TGCGCCAGCAGCCGAGTCGCTCTTCAGGCTCGGGCCAACGTCCTGACTTTC. It encodes CASSRVALQARANVLTF.